Presented here are 10 T cell receptor beta chains from one specimen sequenced in a study of CD8 T cells in Susac syndrome. Random hexamers were used to reverse transcribe roughly 0.5 to 1 ug of RNA. Each CDR3 protein is one row after TCRdb ran MiXCR on the immunoSEQ multiplex PCR reads. The profile covers around 80,000 distinct CDR3 sequences, with 90% to 95% appearing a single time and roughly 0.45% taken by the ten largest. The specimen was CD8+ T cells from PBMCs. Receptor source: a human donor with Susac syndrome.

This clonotype turned up a few times. The V call is TRBV12-3 or TRBV12-4, the J call TRBJ2-2; D is undetermined. CDR3 length: 13 residues. V lost 3 bases and J 3 bases, leaving 5 bases between the germline ends. The CDR3 sequence is CASSLVYTGELFF. In nucleotides, the CDR3 is TGTGCCAGCAGTTTGGTGTACACCGGGGAGCTGTTTTTT.

The rearrangement uses TRBV30 and TRBJ1-5; weak D call: TRBD1 (6 bases). V lost 0 bases and J 7 bases, leaving 10 bases between the germline ends. CDR3 length equals 13 residues. In germline, CDR1 is GTSNPN, CDR2 SVGIG (reference sequence). The CDR3 sequence is CAWSVGGGQPQHF. The CDR3, as DNA: TGTGCCTGGAGTGTGGGGGGCGGACAGCCCCAGCATTTT. Full variable domain (missing parts from reference TRBV30 and TRBJ1-5): SQTIHQWPATLVQPVGSPLSLECTVEGTSNPNLYWYRQAAGRGLQLLFYSVGIGQISSEVPQNLSASRPQDRQFILSSKKLLLSDSGFYLCAWSVGGGQPQHFGDGTRLSIL.

J is TRBJ1-1 and V is TRBV6-2 or TRBV6-3; 8 bases align to TRBD1. The CDR3 is 15 amino acids. Per the germline V gene, CDR1 is MNHEY and CDR2 is SVGEGT. The ends lost 8 bases at V and 2 bases at J; junction bases unmatched: 10. CDR3 coding DNA: TGTGCCAGCCTAAGGTTACAGGGGGGCAACACTGAAGCTTTCTTT. This gives the protein CASLRLQGGNTEAFF.

The chain is built from TRBV4-1 and TRBJ2-3, with 7 bases lining up with TRBD2. Germline V gene data show CDR1 as MGHRA and CDR2 as YSYEKL. This CDR3 comprises 18 residues. The J segment lost 1 base and the V segment lost 1 base, leaving 11 bases of the junction unmatched. The CDR3 spells CASSQVPITGGGTDTQYF. CDR3 bases: TGCGCCAGCAGCCAAGTCCCAATAACGGGAGGTGGCACAGATACGCAGTATTTT.

This clonotype has more than one count but fewer than ten. The chain combines TRBV6-5 with TRBJ1-1; D remains ambiguous. Germline loops: CDR1 MNHEY, CDR2 SVGAGI. V lost 8 bases to trimming and J lost 6 bases, with 4 bases between them. This CDR3 comprises 9 residues. The CDR3 region is CASRPEAFF. The CDR3 DNA reads as TGTGCCAGCCGCCCTGAAGCTTTCTTT.

V is TRBV15 and J is TRBJ2-7; a possible D gene is TRBD1 (7 bases). This CDR3 is built from 15 residues. Trimming left V 3 bases short and J 2 bases short, with 14 bases between. Germline values: CDR1 LNHNV, CDR2 YYDKDF (reference sequence). The CDR3 DNA reads TGTGCCACCAGCAGCACGACAGGGAGGACCTACGAGCAGTACTTC. Protein product: CATSSTTGRTYEQYF.

V and J are TRBV13 and TRBJ1-1; D possibly corresponds to TRBD1 (6 bases). V was trimmed by 6 bases and J by 6 bases, leaving 11 bases between them. Looked up from germline, CDR1 is PRHDT and CDR2 is FYEKMQ (reference sequence). CDR3 length: 12 amino acids. The CDR3 bases are TGTGCCAGCAGTCTAGGGGGTTCTGAAGCTTTCTTT. Encoded protein: CASSLGGSEAFF.

The rearrangement joins TRBV3-1 to TRBJ2-1, with TRBD2 identical over 8 bases. This CDR3 contains 17 residues. Per the germline V gene, CDR1 is LGHDT and CDR2 is YNNKEL (reference sequence). V shed 1 base, J shed 10 bases, and the junction held 15 bases outside the gene matches. CDR3 bases: TGTGCCAGCAGCCAAGCTAGTTCAGCGGGAGACTTCGGAGAGCAGTTCTTC. It yields the protein CASSQASSAGDFGEQFF.

The chain links TRBV4-3 to TRBJ1-5, with 7 bases that match TRBD1. Germline loops: CDR1 LGHNA, CDR2 YSLEER. The junction had 6 bases not matched to a gene; V was cut back by 0 bases and J by 7 bases. The CDR3 covers 15 residues. As DNA, the CDR3 is TGCGCCAGCAGCCAAGATCGGTGGGACAGCCAGCCCCAGCATTTT. Protein sequence: CASSQDRWDSQPQHF.

The genes are TRBV4-1 and TRBJ2-6; no reliable D call. Trimming shortened V by 0 bases and J by 0 bases, and 3 bases separated the two germline ends. The CDR3 extends over 15 amino acids. Germline V lookup: CDR1 MGHRA, CDR2 YSYEKL. In nucleotides, the CDR3 is TGCGCCAGCAGCCAAGAGGCCTCTGGGGCCAACGTCCTGACTTTC. It specifies CASSQEASGANVLTF.